This TCR beta chain was sequenced for a study of cytomegalovirus exposure and HLA in healthy donors. In the study overall: A later analysis reported the approximately 120 validation repertoires used the same platform as the approximately 660 first-cohort repertoires.

Points on this clone: Its matching antigen is unknown.

The donors were in the approximately 120-subject validation cohort; that cohort was separate from the roughly 680-subject first cohort. Study-level points and caveats: Using the classifier, cytomegalovirus status was reportedly diagnosed with high specificity and sensitivity. TCR clusters originating in the first cohort tended to co-occur in the 120 validation repertoires, according to a later analysis.

CDR3 length: 16 amino acids. Trimming cost V 5 bases and J 0 bases; bases outside gene matches: 8. Assay used: immunoSEQ multiplex PCR; TCRdb lists only in-frame clones, some missing. The data show roughly 310,000 clones, 70% to 90% seen once. J is TRBJ1-1 and V is TRBV5-7; 9 bases fit TRBD1. TRBV5-7 is noted as an ORF with a role that remains uncertain. The specimen was PBMCs. The sequence derives from a man under 40 in good health and CMV-seronegative. CDR3: CASRKAGTGMNTEAFF. The CDR3 DNA sequence: TGTGCCAGCAGAAAAGCCGGGACAGGGATGAACACTGAAGCTTTCTTT.